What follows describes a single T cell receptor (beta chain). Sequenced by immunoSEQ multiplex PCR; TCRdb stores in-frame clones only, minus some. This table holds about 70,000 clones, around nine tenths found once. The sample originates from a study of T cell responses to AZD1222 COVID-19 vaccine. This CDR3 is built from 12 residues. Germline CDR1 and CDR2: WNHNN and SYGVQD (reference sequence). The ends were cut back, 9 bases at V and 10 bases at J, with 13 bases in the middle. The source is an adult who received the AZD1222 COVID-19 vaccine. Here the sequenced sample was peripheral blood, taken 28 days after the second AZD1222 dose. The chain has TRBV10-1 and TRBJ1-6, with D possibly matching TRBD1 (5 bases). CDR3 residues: CASPGLNSPLHF. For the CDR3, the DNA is TGCGCCAGTCCGGGACTTAACTCACCCCTCCACTTT.